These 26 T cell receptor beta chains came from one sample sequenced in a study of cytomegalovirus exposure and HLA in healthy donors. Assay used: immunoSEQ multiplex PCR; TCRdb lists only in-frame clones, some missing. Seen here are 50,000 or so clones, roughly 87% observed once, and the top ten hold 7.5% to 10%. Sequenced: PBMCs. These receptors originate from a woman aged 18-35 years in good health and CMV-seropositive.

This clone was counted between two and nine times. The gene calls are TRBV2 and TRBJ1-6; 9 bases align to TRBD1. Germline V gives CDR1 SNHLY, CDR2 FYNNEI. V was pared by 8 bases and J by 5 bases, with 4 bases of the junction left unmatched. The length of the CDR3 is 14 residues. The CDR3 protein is CASGQGQDNSPLHF. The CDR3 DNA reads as TGTGCCAGCGGACAGGGGCAAGATAATTCACCCCTCCACTTT.

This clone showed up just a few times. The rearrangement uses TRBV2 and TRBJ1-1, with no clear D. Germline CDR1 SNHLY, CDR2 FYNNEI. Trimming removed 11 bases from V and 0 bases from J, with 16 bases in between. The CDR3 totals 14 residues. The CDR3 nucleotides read TGTGCCTACAGTGCGGGGATCATGAACACTGAAGCTTTCTTT. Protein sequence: CAYSAGIMNTEAFF.

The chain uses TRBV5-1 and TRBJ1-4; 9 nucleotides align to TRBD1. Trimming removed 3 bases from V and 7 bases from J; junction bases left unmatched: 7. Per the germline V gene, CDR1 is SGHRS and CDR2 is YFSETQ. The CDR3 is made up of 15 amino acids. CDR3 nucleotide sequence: TGCGCCAGCAGCTCGGGGGGGACAGGGACTGAAAAACTGTTTTTT. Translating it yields CASSSGGTGTEKLFF.

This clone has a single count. The CDR3 reads CASSISGGFNEQFF. As DNA, the CDR3 is TGTGCCAGTAGTATCTCGGGGGGGTTCAATGAGCAGTTCTTC. V and J are TRBV19 and TRBJ2-1; 8 nucleotides line up with TRBD2. The CDR3 contains 14 residues. The V gene end was trimmed by 3 bases and the J gene end by 6 bases; junction bases not matched to a gene: 4. CDR1 and CDR2 (germline): LNHDA, SQIVND (reference sequence).

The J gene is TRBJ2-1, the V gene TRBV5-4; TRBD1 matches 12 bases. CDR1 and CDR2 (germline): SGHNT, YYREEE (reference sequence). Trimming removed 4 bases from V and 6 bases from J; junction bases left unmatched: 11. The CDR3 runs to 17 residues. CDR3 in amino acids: CASSPARGTGGFNEQFF. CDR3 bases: TGTGCCAGCAGCCCCGCTCGAGGGACAGGGGGCTTCAATGAGCAGTTCTTC. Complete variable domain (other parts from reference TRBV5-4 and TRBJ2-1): ETGVTQSPTHLIKTRGQQVTLRCSSQSGHNTVSWYQQALGQGPQFIFQYYREEENGRGNFPPRFSGLQFPNYSSELNVNALELDDSALYLCASSPARGTGGFNEQFFGPGTRLTVL.

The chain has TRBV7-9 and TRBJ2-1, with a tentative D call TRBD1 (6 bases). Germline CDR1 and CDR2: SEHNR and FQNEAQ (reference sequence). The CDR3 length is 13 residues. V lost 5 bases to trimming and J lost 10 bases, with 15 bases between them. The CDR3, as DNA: TGTGCCAGCAGCCCCTCAATGAGGGGGGAGCAGTTCTTC. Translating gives CASSPSMRGEQFF.

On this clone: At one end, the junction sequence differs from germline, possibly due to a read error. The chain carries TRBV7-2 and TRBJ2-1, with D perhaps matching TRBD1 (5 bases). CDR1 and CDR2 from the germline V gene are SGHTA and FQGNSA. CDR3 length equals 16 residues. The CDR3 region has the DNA TGTGCCAGCAGATTAGGGGCCTATAGCTCCTACAATGAGCAGTTCTTC. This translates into CASRLGAYSSYNEQFF.

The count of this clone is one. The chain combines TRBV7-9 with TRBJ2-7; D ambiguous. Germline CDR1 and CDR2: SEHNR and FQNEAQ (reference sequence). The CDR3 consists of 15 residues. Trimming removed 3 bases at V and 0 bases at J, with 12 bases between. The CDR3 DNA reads TGTGCCAGCAGCTTCGTTTCAGGCCGCTCCTACGAGCAGTACTTC. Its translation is CASSFVSGRSYEQYF.

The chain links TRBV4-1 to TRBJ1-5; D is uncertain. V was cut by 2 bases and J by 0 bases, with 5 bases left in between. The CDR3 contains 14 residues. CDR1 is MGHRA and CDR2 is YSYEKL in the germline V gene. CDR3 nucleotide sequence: TGCGCCAGCAGCCAACCTTATAGCAATCAGCCCCAGCATTTT. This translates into CASSQPYSNQPQHF.

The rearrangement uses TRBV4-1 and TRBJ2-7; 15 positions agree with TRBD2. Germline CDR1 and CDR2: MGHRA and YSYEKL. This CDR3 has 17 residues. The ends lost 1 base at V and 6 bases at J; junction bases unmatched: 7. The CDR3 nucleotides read TGCGCCAGCAGCCAAGGGACTAGCGGGGGGGCCGGGAGCGAGCAGTACTTC. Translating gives CASSQGTSGGAGSEQYF.

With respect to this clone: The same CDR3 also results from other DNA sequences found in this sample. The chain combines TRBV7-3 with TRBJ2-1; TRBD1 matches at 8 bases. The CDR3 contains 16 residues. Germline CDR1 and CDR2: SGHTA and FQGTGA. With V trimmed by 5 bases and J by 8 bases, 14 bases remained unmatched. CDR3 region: CASSTYPGGLTDEQFF. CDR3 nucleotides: TGTGCCAGCAGCACTTACCCAGGGGGCCTAACGGATGAGCAGTTCTTC.

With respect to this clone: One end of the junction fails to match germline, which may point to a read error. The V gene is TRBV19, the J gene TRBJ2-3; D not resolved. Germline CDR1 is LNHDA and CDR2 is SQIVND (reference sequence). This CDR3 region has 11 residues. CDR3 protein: CAILVSRPVLF. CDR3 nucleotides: TGTGCCATCCTAGTATCAAGGCCCGTGCTTTTT.

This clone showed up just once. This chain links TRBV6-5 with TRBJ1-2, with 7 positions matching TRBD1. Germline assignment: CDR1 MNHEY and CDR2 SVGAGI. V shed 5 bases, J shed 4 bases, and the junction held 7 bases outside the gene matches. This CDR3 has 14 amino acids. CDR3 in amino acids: CASSNRGRGYGYTF. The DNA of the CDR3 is TGTGCCAGCAGTAACAGGGGCCGTGGCTATGGCTACACCTTC.

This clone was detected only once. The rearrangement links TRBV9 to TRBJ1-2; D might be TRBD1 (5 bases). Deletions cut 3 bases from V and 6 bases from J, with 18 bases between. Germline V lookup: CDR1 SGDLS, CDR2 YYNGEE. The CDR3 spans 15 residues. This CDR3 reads CASSERGGGFHGYTF. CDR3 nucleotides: TGTGCCAGCAGCGAGAGAGGTGGGGGGTTTCATGGCTACACCTTC.

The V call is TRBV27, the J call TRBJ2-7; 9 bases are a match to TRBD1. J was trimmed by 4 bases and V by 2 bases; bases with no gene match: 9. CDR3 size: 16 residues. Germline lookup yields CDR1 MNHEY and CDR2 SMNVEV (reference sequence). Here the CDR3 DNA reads TGTGCCAGCAGTTTAATTACCCCGGGACAGGGTTACGAGCAGTACTTC. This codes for CASSLITPGQGYEQYF.

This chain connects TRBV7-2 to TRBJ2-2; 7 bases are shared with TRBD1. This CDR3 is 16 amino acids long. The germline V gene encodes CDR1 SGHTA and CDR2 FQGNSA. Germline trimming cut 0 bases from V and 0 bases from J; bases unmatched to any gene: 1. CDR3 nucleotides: TGTGCCAGCAGCTTAGCGGACAGGCCGAACACCGGGGAGCTGTTTTTT. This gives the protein CASSLADRPNTGELFF.

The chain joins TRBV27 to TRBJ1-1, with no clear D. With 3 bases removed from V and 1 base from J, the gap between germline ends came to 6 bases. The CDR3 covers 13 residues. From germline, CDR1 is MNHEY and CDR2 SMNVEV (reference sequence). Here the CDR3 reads CASSFWPNTEAFF. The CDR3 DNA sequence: TGTGCCAGCAGTTTTTGGCCGAACACTGAAGCTTTCTTT.

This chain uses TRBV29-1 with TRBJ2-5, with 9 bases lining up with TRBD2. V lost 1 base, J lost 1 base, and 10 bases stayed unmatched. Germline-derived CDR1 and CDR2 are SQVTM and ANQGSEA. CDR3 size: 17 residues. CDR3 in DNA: TGCAGCGTTGAAGGGAGGGGCCTAGCGGGGAGCCAAGAGACCCAGTACTTC. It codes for CSVEGRGLAGSQETQYF. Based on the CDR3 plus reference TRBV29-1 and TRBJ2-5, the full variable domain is SAVISQKPSRDICQRGTSLTIQCQVDSQVTMMFWYRQQPGQSLTLIATANQGSEATYESGFVIDKFPISRPNLTFSTLTVSNMSPEDSSIYLCSVEGRGLAGSQETQYFGPGTRLLVL.

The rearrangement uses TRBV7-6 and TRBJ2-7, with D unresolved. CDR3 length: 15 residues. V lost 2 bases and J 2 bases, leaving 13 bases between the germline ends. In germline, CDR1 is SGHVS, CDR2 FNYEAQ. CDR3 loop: CASSLFSGQPYEQYF. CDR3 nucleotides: TGTGCCAGCAGCTTATTTTCAGGTCAACCCTACGAGCAGTACTTC.

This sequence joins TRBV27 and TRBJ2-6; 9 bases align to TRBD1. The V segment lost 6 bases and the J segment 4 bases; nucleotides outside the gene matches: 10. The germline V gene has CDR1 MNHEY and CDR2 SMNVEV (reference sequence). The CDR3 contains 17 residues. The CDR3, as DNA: TGTGCCAGCAGCCGTCGGGACAGGGTATCAGGGGCCAACGTCCTGACTTTC. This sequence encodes CASSRRDRVSGANVLTF.

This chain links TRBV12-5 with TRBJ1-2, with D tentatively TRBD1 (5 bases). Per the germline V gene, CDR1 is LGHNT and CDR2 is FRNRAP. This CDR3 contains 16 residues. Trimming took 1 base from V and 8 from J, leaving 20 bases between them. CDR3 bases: TGTGCTAGTGGTTTGGGTGCCCCAGGGTATTCTCGCGGCTACACCTTC. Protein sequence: CASGLGAPGYSRGYTF. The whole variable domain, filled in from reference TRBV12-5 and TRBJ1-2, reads DARVTQTPRHKVTEMGQEVTMRCQPILGHNTVFWYRQTMMQGLELLAYFRNRAPLDDSGMPKDRFSAEMPDATLATLKIQPSEPRDSAVYFCASGLGAPGYSRGYTFGSGTRLTVV.

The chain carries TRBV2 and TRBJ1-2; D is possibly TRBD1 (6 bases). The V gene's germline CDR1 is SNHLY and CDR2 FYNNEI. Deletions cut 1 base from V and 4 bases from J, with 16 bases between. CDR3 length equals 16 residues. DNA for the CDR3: TGTGCCAGCAGTGAAGGGTTATGGGGGCCGGTCTATGGCTACACCTTC. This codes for CASSEGLWGPVYGYTF.

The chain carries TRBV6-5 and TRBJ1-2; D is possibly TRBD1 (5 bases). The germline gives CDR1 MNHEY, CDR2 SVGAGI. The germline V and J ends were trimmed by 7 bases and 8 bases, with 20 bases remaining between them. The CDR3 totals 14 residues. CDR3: CASKGSGRAMGYTF. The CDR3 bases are TGTGCCAGCAAGGGGTCCGGACGGGCCATGGGCTACACCTTC.

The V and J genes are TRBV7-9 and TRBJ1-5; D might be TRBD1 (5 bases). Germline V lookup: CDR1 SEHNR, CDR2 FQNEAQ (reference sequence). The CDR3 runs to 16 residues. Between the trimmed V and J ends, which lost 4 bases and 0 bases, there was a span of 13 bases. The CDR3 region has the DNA TGTGCCAGCAGCTCAGGGTTTGGGTTTAGCAATCAGCCCCAGCATTTT. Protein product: CASSSGFGFSNQPQHF.

The CDR3 loop is CASSITSGGGDTQYF. The CDR3 nucleotides read TGTGCCAGTAGTATAACTAGCGGGGGCGGAGATACGCAGTATTTT. This sequence joins TRBV19 and TRBJ2-3; 11 bases are shared with TRBD2. V dropped 2 bases and J dropped 5; count of bases not matched to a gene: 3. The CDR3 length is 15 residues. From germline, CDR1 is LNHDA and CDR2 SQIVND (reference sequence).

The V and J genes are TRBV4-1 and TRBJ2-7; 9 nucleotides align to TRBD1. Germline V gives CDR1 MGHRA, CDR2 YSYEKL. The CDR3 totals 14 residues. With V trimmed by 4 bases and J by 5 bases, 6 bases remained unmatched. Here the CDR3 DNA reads TGCGCCAGCAGCCCCGGGACAGGGTCCAACGAGCAGTACTTC. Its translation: CASSPGTGSNEQYF.